A selection of T cell receptor beta chains follows, all from one sample in a study of Ad26.COV2.S vaccination and SARS-CoV-2 variants. Sequenced by immunoSEQ multiplex PCR; TCRdb stores in-frame clones only, minus some. The sample consists of fewer than 400,000 clones, 70% to 90% of them appearing once. The sequenced sample was peripheral blood, obtained in a trial of Ad26.COV2.S vaccine versus placebo. The origin of the receptors is a person between 18 and 59 years old who received the Ad26.COV2.S COVID-19 vaccine or a placebo. Each CDR3 is given with its conserved first and last residue. D genes are given only for firm matches. Clone sizes are given selectively: once, few, many, or a class where the clone is expanded.

V: TRBV6-5; D: NA; J: TRBJ1-2; size: few; DNA: TGTGCCAGCAGTTACGCCCCCGGGAACTATGGCTACACCTTC; CDR3: CASSYAPGNYGYTF
V: TRBV28; D: NA; J: TRBJ2-7; size: NA; DNA: TGTGCCAGCAGCCTACAGAAGATCTACGAGCAGTACTTC; CDR3: CASSLQKIYEQYF
V: TRBV4-1; D: NA; J: TRBJ1-2; size: NA; DNA: TGCGCCAGCAGCCAAGACGACAGTTTGAGAAATGGCTACACCTTC; CDR3: CASSQDDSLRNGYTF
V: TRBV27; D: NA; J: TRBJ1-1; size: NA; DNA: TGTGCCAGCAGTTTAGATAGTAAGACTGAAGCTTTCTTT; CDR3: CASSLDSKTEAFF
V: TRBV5-6; D: TRBD1; J: TRBJ1-6; size: once; DNA: TGTGCCAGCAGCTCCGGGACAGGGTATTCACCCCTCCACTTT; CDR3: CASSSGTGYSPLHF
V: TRBV11-3; D: NA; J: TRBJ1-5; size: NA; DNA: TGTGCCAGCAGCCCCGACAGGCATCAGCCCCAGCATTTT; CDR3: CASSPDRHQPQHF
V: TRBV5-1; D: NA; J: TRBJ2-7; size: once; DNA: TGCGCCAGCAGCTTGAACGGGGGACTGAGCTCCTACGAGCAGTACTTC; CDR3: CASSLNGGLSSYEQYF
V: TRBV28; D: TRBD1; J: TRBJ2-7; size: NA; DNA: TGTGCCAGCAGCCCGCCCACCGAGACAGGGGCCTACGAGCAGTACTTC; CDR3: CASSPPTETGAYEQYF
V: TRBV19; D: NA; J: TRBJ2-3; size: NA; DNA: TGTGCCAGTCGGAGGGCGACCACAGATACGCAGTATTTT; CDR3: CASRRATTDTQYF
V: TRBV19; D: TRBD1; J: TRBJ1-2; size: NA; DNA: TGTGCCAGTAGTGCACAGGGGGGGCATGGCTACACCTTC; CDR3: CASSAQGGHGYTF
V: TRBV30; D: NA; J: TRBJ2-7; size: NA; DNA: TGTGCCTGGGCTCATGGCTACGAGCAGTACTTC; CDR3: CAWAHGYEQYF
V: TRBV6-2/TRBV6-3; D: NA; J: TRBJ2-7; size: NA; DNA: TGTGCCAGCAGCGACACTCACTACGAGCAGTACTTC; CDR3: CASSDTHYEQYF
V: TRBV27; D: NA; J: TRBJ2-7; size: NA; DNA: TGTGCCAGCAGTTCAGCACGATCCTACGAGCAGTACTTC; CDR3: CASSSARSYEQYF
V: TRBV28; D: TRBD2; J: TRBJ2-5; size: NA; DNA: TGTGCCAGCAGCCTGACTAGCGGGGGGGCAGAGACCCAGTACTTC; CDR3: CASSLTSGGAETQYF
V: TRBV9; D: NA; J: TRBJ1-4; size: NA; DNA: TGTGCCAGCAGCGTACAGGGTGAAAAACTGTTTTTT; CDR3: CASSVQGEKLFF
V: TRBV7-9; D: TRBD1; J: TRBJ1-1; size: NA; DNA: TGTGCCAGCAGCACGGGACAGGGAGGGACTGAAGCTTTCTTT; CDR3: CASSTGQGGTEAFF
V: TRBV30; D: NA; J: TRBJ2-5; size: NA; DNA: TGTGCCTGGAGTTTAAGGGAGACCCAGTACTTC; CDR3: CAWSLRETQYF
V: TRBV5-6; D: NA; J: TRBJ2-7; size: NA; DNA: TGTGCCAGCAGCTTTAGGGGCCTGGGGGTTTACGAGCAGTACTTC; CDR3: CASSFRGLGVYEQYF
V: TRBV7-8; D: NA; J: TRBJ1-1; size: NA; DNA: TGTGCCAGCAGCCCCGGACAGCTAGGTATGGGCACTGAAGCTTTCTTT; CDR3: CASSPGQLGMGTEAFF
V: TRBV20-1; D: NA; J: TRBJ2-5; size: NA; DNA: TGCAGTGCTAGATCCGGCATGACCCAGTACTTC; CDR3: CSARSGMTQYF
V: TRBV6-2/TRBV6-3; D: TRBD1; J: TRBJ1-5; size: NA; DNA: TGTGCCAGCAGTTATTTCCCTAACAGGGGGTACGTTAGCAATCAGCCCCAGCATTTT; CDR3: CASSYFPNRGYVSNQPQHF
V: TRBV28; D: NA; J: TRBJ2-7; size: NA; DNA: TGTGCCAGCAGTGACCAGGGGCTGCGAGCCGCGGGGGAGTACTTC; CDR3: CASSDQGLRAAGEYF
V: TRBV2; D: NA; J: TRBJ1-2; size: NA; DNA: TGTGCCAGCAGTGACTCCGGACGGAAGGGCTACACCTTC; CDR3: CASSDSGRKGYTF
V: TRBV7-2; D: NA; J: TRBJ2-7; size: NA; DNA: TGTGCCAGCAGCCAACTATCGGCCCGTGCCGAGCAGTACTTC; CDR3: CASSQLSARAEQYF
V: TRBV5-1; D: NA; J: TRBJ1-1; size: NA; DNA: TGCGCCAGCAGCTCAGCGGGGGGCTACACTGAAGCTTTCTTT; CDR3: CASSSAGGYTEAFF
V: TRBV7-2; D: TRBD1; J: TRBJ1-2; size: NA; DNA: TGTGCCAGCAGCTTAGCGGACAGGGGTAATGGCTACACCTTC; CDR3: CASSLADRGNGYTF
V: TRBV10-2; D: TRBD1; J: TRBJ1-2; size: once; DNA: TGCGCCAGCAGCCCGACAGGGTTCGGCGGCTACACCTTC; CDR3: CASSPTGFGGYTF
V: TRBV7-9; D: NA; J: TRBJ1-2; size: NA; DNA: TGTGCCAGCAGCAGGGGGATTGATGGCTACACCTTC; CDR3: CASSRGIDGYTF
V: TRBV7-3; D: TRBD2; J: TRBJ2-3; size: NA; DNA: TGTGCCAGCAGCAAGGCCGGGACTAGCGGCACAGATACGCAGTATTTT; CDR3: CASSKAGTSGTDTQYF
V: TRBV2; D: NA; J: TRBJ2-3; size: once; DNA: TGTGCCAGCAGCGCTAGCGTTTATGGCACAGATACGCAGTATTTT; CDR3: CASSASVYGTDTQYF
V: TRBV5-5; D: TRBD1; J: TRBJ2-5; size: once; DNA: TGTGCCAGCAGCTGGACAGGGGGAGAGACCCAGTACTTC; CDR3: CASSWTGGETQYF
V: TRBV27; D: NA; J: TRBJ1-5; size: NA; DNA: TGTGCCAGCAGTTTATTAGGAATTAGCAATCAGCCCCAGCATTTT; CDR3: CASSLLGISNQPQHF
V: TRBV7-9; D: TRBD1; J: TRBJ1-5; size: NA; DNA: TGTGCCAGCAGCAGGACAGGGATCATGCCCCAGCATTTT; CDR3: CASSRTGIMPQHF
V: TRBV6-5; D: TRBD2; J: TRBJ2-7; size: NA; DNA: TGTGCCAGCAGTTCGACTAGCGGCTACGAGCAGTACTTC; CDR3: CASSSTSGYEQYF
V: TRBV11-2; D: TRBD1; J: TRBJ1-5; size: once; DNA: TGTGCCAGCAGCTTATATGGGACAGGAGGCAATCAGCCCCAGCATTTT; CDR3: CASSLYGTGGNQPQHF
V: TRBV5-5; D: NA; J: TRBJ1-2; size: NA; DNA: TGTGCCAGCAGCTTAGAGTTAGGTACCCCTTATGGCTACACCTTC; CDR3: CASSLELGTPYGYTF
V: TRBV19; D: NA; J: TRBJ2-7; size: NA; DNA: TGTGCCAGTAGTATCTTCAGGGGCCCCACCTACGAGCAGTACTTC; CDR3: CASSIFRGPTYEQYF
V: TRBV10-3; D: NA; J: TRBJ2-1; size: few; DNA: TGTGCCATCAGTGAGCCCCCTAGCGTGAGTGAGCAGTTCTTC; CDR3: CAISEPPSVSEQFF
V: TRBV9; D: NA; J: TRBJ2-6; size: NA; DNA: TGTGCCAGCAGTCGTAACGACATTCTTGAATTCTCTGGGGCCAACGTCCTGACTTTC; CDR3: CASSRNDILEFSGANVLTF
V: TRBV5-6; D: NA; J: TRBJ2-1; size: NA; DNA: TGTGCCAGCAGCTTGGAAGTGTCGCGGGGTGGGGGGATCTTC; CDR3: CASSLEVSRGGGIF
V: TRBV14; D: TRBD1; J: TRBJ2-3; size: NA; DNA: TGTGCCAGCAGCCAAACCAGACAGGGGTTGACAGATACGCAGTATTTT; CDR3: CASSQTRQGLTDTQYF
V: TRBV5-5; D: NA; J: TRBJ1-2; size: few; DNA: TGTGCCAGCAGCTTGGTGGGCGGACCAAACTATGGCTACACCTTC; CDR3: CASSLVGGPNYGYTF
V: TRBV5-1; D: NA; J: TRBJ2-7; size: NA; DNA: TGCGCCAGCAGCTTGGAAGCGACAGTCTACGAGCAGTACTTC; CDR3: CASSLEATVYEQYF
V: TRBV2; D: TRBD2; J: TRBJ2-1; size: NA; DNA: TGTGCCAGCAGAGTGACTAGCGGGGGGAATGAGCAGTTCTTC; CDR3: CASRVTSGGNEQFF
V: TRBV10-3; D: NA; J: TRBJ2-5; size: NA; DNA: TGTGCCATCAGTGCGTCCGGGGGGCTAGAAGAGACCCAGTACTTC; CDR3: CAISASGGLEETQYF
V: TRBV7-8; D: NA; J: TRBJ2-5; size: NA; DNA: TGTGCCAGCAGCCCCCCCGGCTCCATACAAGAGACCCAGTACTTC; CDR3: CASSPPGSIQETQYF